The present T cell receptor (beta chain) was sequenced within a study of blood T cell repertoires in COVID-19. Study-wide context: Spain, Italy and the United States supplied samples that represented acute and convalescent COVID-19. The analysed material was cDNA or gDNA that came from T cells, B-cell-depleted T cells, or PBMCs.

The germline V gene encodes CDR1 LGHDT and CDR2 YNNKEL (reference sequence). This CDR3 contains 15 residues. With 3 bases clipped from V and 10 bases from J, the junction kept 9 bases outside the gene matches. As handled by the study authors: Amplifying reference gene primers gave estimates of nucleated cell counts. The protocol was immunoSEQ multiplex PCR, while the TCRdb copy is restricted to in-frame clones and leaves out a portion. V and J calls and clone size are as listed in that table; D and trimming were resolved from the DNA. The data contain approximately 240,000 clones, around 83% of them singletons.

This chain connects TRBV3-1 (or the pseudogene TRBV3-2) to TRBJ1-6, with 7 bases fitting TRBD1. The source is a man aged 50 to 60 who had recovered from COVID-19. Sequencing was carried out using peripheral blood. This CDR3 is CASSHATGVGSPLHF. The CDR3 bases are TGTGCCAGCAGCCATGCAACAGGGGTTGGATCACCCCTCCACTTT.